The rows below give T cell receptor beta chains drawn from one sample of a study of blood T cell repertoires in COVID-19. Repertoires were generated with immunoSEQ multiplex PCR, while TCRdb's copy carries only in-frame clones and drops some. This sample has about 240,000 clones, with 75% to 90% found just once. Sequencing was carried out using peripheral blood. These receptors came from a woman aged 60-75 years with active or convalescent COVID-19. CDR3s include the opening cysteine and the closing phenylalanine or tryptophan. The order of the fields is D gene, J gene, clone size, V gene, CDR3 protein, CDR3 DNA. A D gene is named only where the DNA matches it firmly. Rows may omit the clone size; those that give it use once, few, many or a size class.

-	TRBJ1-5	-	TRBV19	CASRRSGSNQPQHF	TGTGCCAGTAGGAGGTCTGGTAGCAATCAGCCCCAGCATTTT
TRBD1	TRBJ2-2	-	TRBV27	CASSWLSGGHGELFF	TGTGCCAGCAGTTGGTTGTCAGGGGGCCACGGGGAGCTGTTTTTT
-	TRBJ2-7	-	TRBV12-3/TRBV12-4	CASSGQFYEQYF	TGTGCCAGCAGCGGACAGTTCTACGAGCAGTACTTC
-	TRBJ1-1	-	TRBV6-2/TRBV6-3	CASSYLEGPRGTEAFF	TGTGCCAGCAGTTACTTGGAAGGCCCAAGGGGCACTGAAGCTTTCTTT
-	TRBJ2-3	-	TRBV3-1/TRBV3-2	CASSQASTDTQYF	TGTGCCAGCAGCCAAGCTAGCACAGATACGCAGTATTTT
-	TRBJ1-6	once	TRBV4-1	CASSQESVGGGYNSPLHF	TGCGCCAGCAGCCAAGAAAGCGTGGGAGGGGGCTATAATTCACCCCTCCACTTT
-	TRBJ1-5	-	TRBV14	CASSQPGGPQHF	TGTGCCAGCAGCCAACCGGGGGGCCCCCAGCATTTT
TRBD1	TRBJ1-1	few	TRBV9	CASSVGDRPNTEAFF	TGTGCCAGCAGCGTAGGGGACAGACCTAACACTGAAGCTTTCTTT
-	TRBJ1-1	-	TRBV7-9	CASSSPGDLTEAFF	TGTGCCAGCAGCTCCCCCGGAGACCTCACTGAAGCTTTCTTT
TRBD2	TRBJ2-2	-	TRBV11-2	CASSTGLAANTGELFF	TGTGCCAGCTCAACCGGACTAGCGGCGAACACCGGGGAGCTGTTTTTT
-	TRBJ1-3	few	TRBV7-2	CASSSFRQPGNTIYF	TGTGCCAGCAGCTCTTTTCGACAGCCTGGAAACACCATATATTTT
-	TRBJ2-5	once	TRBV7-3	CASSLTGPQETQYF	TGTGCCAGCAGCTTAACCGGTCCTCAAGAGACCCAGTACTTC
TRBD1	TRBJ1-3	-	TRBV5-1	CASSLGGNRGQGNTIYF	TGCGCCAGCAGCTTGGGGGGTAACAGGGGACAAGGAAACACCATATATTTT
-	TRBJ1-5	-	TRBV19	CASKPGGAINQPQHF	TGTGCCAGTAAACCGGGGGGGGCGATCAATCAGCCCCAGCATTTT
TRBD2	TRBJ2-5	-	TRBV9	CASSFSGGAEETQYF	TGTGCCAGCAGCTTTAGCGGGGGGGCAGAAGAGACCCAGTACTTC
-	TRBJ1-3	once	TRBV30	CAWSVGHSGNTIYF	TGTGCCTGGAGTGTGGGGCATTCCGGAAACACCATATATTTT
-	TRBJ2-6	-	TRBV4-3	CASSQVGAGANVLTF	TGCGCCAGCAGCCAAGTCGGGGCTGGGGCCAACGTCCTGACTTTC
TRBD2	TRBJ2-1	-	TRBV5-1	CASSTGGGAYNEQFF	TGCGCCAGCAGCACCGGCGGGGGGGCCTACAATGAGCAGTTCTTC
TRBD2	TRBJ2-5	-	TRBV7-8	CASASGGLGETQYF	TGTGCCAGCGCGAGCGGGGGGCTGGGAGAGACCCAGTACTTC
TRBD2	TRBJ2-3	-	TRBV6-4	CASSRLASGDGLPGTDTQYF	TGTGCCAGCAGTCGGCTGGCTAGCGGGGACGGACTTCCTGGCACAGATACGCAGTATTTT
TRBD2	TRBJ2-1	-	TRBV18	CASSPGTSGGRSSYNEQFF	TGTGCCAGCTCACCGGGGACTAGCGGGGGGCGAAGCTCCTACAATGAGCAGTTCTTC
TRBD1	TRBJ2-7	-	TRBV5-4	CASSRQGIYEQYF	TGTGCCAGCAGCCGACAGGGTATCTACGAGCAGTACTTC
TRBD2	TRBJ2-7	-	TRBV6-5	CASTLSGGPYEQYF	TGTGCCAGCACTCTGAGCGGGGGCCCGTACGAGCAGTACTTC
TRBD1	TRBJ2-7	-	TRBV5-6	CASSLKTGGEYEQYF	TGTGCCAGCAGCCTGAAGACAGGGGGCGAGTACGAGCAGTACTTC
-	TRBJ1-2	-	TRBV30	CAWSVIRAYGYTF	TGTGCCTGGAGTGTAATCCGCGCCTATGGCTACACCTTC
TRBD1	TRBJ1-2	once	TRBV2	CASSVQGLNYGYTF	TGTGCCAGCAGTGTACAGGGGCTCAACTATGGCTACACCTTC
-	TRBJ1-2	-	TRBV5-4	CASSLDPGKEGYTF	TGTGCCAGCAGCTTGGACCCAGGGAAGGAAGGCTACACCTTC
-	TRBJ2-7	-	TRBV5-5	CASSAGQGQSYEQYF	TGTGCCAGCAGCGCGGGGCAGGGTCAAAGCTACGAGCAGTACTTC
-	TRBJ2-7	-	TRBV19	CASSRTASTYEQYF	TGTGCCAGTAGTAGGACAGCCTCTACCTACGAGCAGTACTTC
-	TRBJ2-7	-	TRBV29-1	CSARNSPYEQYF	TGCAGCGCCCGAAACTCCCCGTACGAGCAGTACTTC
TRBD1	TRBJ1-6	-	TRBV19	CASSPPWTGAGGALHF	TGTGCCAGTAGCCCCCCGTGGACAGGGGCCGGTGGGGCCCTCCACTTT
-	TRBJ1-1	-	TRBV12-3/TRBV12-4	CASSWGDVTEAFF	TGTGCCAGCAGTTGGGGGGATGTCACTGAAGCTTTCTTT
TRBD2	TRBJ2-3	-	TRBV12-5	CAGARTSGNTDTQYF	TGTGCTGGCGCCAGAACTAGCGGTAACACAGATACGCAGTATTTT
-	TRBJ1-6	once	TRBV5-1	CASSSGHTDSPLHF	TGCGCCAGCAGCTCGGGACATACGGATTCACCCCTCCACTTT
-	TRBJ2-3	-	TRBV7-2	CASSFTPGDTQYF	TGTGCCAGCAGCTTCACCCCCGGAGATACGCAGTATTTT